This entry lists 27 T cell receptor beta chains sequenced from one sample in a study of cytomegalovirus exposure and HLA in healthy donors. Vbeta (60) and Jbeta (13) primers were used in the PCR. Only in-frame clones appear in the TCRdb table, and some are missing; sequencing was by immunoSEQ multiplex PCR. The data show approximately 160,000 clones, 82% seen once. Input material: PBMCs. The receptors derive from a girl aged 5 to 17 in good health and CMV-seropositive.

This sequence joins TRBV21-1 and TRBJ2-7; the table's D gene call, TRBD1, was not cross checked with the DNA. TRBV21-1 is a pseudogene segment. The CDR3 runs 13 residues. The CDR3 protein is CASSKGQTYEQYF. The CDR3 DNA is TGTGCCAGCAGCAAAGGACAAACCTACGAGCAGTACTTC.

The chain has TRBV7-9 and TRBJ2-5; D unclear. This CDR3 is built from 12 residues. The germline V and J ends were trimmed by 1 base and 5 bases, with 5 bases remaining between them. Germline CDR1 reads SEHNR; CDR2 reads FQNEAQ (reference sequence). CDR3: CASSLVLETQYF. CDR3 DNA sequence: TGTGCCAGCAGCTTAGTCTTGGAGACCCAGTACTTC.

The V gene is TRBV11-2, the J gene TRBJ1-1, with 7 bases identical to TRBD1. J gave up 4 bases and V 5 bases, and 7 bases lay outside the gene matches. Germline CDR1 and CDR2: SGHAT and FQNNGV. The length of the CDR3 is 14 residues. The DNA for the CDR3 is TGTGCCAGCAGCCCAGACCCAGGGGGCACTGAAGCTTTCTTT. Protein product: CASSPDPGGTEAFF.

The chain combines TRBV10-3 with TRBJ1-1; D ambiguous. The CDR3 is made up of 14 amino acids. V dropped 6 bases and J dropped 1 base, with 12 bases sitting between them. CDR1 and CDR2 from the germline V gene are ENHRY and SYGVKD. Here the CDR3 DNA reads TGTGCCATCAGGGCAGGCGCTGCGAACACTGAAGCTTTCTTT. Translation gives CAIRAGAANTEAFF.

In this sample, this clone turned up a few times. The gene calls are TRBV30 and TRBJ2-3; 8 bases map to TRBD2. The CDR3 has 14 residues. J was trimmed by 4 bases and V by 0 bases; bases with no gene match: 3. Germline loops: CDR1 GTSNPN, CDR2 SVGIG (reference sequence). CDR3 nucleotides: TGTGCCTGGAGTGTTTCGGGAGGGGCAGATACGCAGTATTTT. Translated, it gives CAWSVSGGADTQYF.

This clone was recorded once. J is TRBJ2-4 and V is TRBV2; tentative D call: TRBD1 (6 bases). The V and J ends lost 4 bases and 0 bases respectively, with 16 bases between them. The CDR3 has 17 amino acids. The V gene's germline CDR1 is SNHLY and CDR2 FYNNEI. The CDR3 bases are TGTGCCAGCAGTGCTCCGGACAGCCCGGTAGCCAAAAACATTCAGTACTTC. Translated, it gives CASSAPDSPVAKNIQYF.

CDR3 sequence: CAISESRSSGRQDTQYF. The CDR3 DNA sequence: TGTGCCATCAGTGAGTCTCGGAGCAGCGGGAGGCAAGATACGCAGTATTTT. The rearrangement joins TRBV10-3 to TRBJ2-3; 9 nucleotides align to TRBD2. This CDR3 contains 17 residues. V gave up 0 bases and J gave up 5 bases; unmatched junction bases: 9. Germline lookup yields CDR1 ENHRY and CDR2 SYGVKD.

The chain couples TRBV5-1 to TRBJ2-3; 10 bases fit TRBD2. Per germline, CDR1 SGHRS and CDR2 YFSETQ. After removal of 10 bases from V and 5 bases from J, the junction contained 7 bases not matched to a gene. The CDR3 runs to 13 residues. CDR3 nucleotide sequence: TGCGCCGGGGAGCGGGGGGGATTAGATACGCAGTATTTT. This sequence encodes CAGERGGLDTQYF.

This chain joins TRBV28 and TRBJ2-7, with a tentative D call TRBD1 (5 bases). Germline V lookup: CDR1 MDHEN, CDR2 SYDVKM. V was clipped by 2 bases and J by 0 bases, with 8 bases between them. The CDR3 is 14 residues long. The CDR3 DNA follows: TGTGCCAGCAGTTTAAGGGGCTTCTCCTACGAGCAGTACTTC. This codes for CASSLRGFSYEQYF.

This chain connects TRBV11-2 to TRBJ1-5, with a possible D match to TRBD1 (5 bases). V was trimmed by 5 bases and J by 6 bases, leaving 14 bases between them. Germline V gene data show CDR1 as SGHAT and CDR2 as FQNNGV. The CDR3 length is 14 residues. CDR3 in amino acids: CASSPGRGGQPQHF. The CDR3 DNA reads as TGTGCCAGCAGCCCTGGGAGGGGTGGTCAGCCCCAGCATTTT. Variable domain in full (rest from reference TRBV11-2 and TRBJ1-5): EAGVAQSPRYKIIEKRQSVAFWCNPISGHATLYWYQQILGQGPKLLIQFQNNGVVDDSQLPKDRFSAERLKGVDSTLKIQPAKLEDSAVYLCASSPGRGGQPQHFGDGTRLSIL.

The table lists this clone with a count of one. This chain joins TRBV27 and TRBJ2-5, with a possible D match to TRBD2 (6 bases). From germline, CDR1 is MNHEY and CDR2 SMNVEV (reference sequence). The CDR3 consists of 13 residues. V dropped 6 bases and J dropped 1 base, with 9 bases sitting between them. CDR3 in DNA: TGTGCCAGCAGCGAGACTAGCCAAGAGACCCAGTACTTC. Translation: CASSETSQETQYF.

The DNA for the CDR3 is TGTGCCAGCAGCTTGGTCGAGGGAGCCCTCCCCAACGAGCAGTACTTC. It yields the protein CASSLVEGALPNEQYF. The chain links TRBV5-6 to TRBJ2-7, with D maybe TRBD2 (5 bases). V lost 0 bases, J lost 5 bases, and 18 bases lay in between. The CDR3 contains 16 residues. Germline CDR1 and CDR2: SGHDT and YYEEEE.

The chain links TRBV7-3 to TRBJ2-2; no firm D call. V was shortened by 1 base and J by 6 bases, with 12 bases between the two germline ends. Germline V CDR1 and CDR2: SGHTA, FQGTGA. The CDR3 covers 15 residues. CDR3 in DNA: TGTGCCAGCAGCTTAAACTCCCTACGGGCCGGGGAGCTGTTTTTT. This translates into CASSLNSLRAGELFF.

V gene TRBV6-6 combines with J gene TRBJ2-7; no clear D gene. CDR3 size: 13 residues. V gave up 7 bases and J gave up 1 base, with 11 bases separating them. Germline V gene data show CDR1 as MNHNY and CDR2 as SVGAGI (reference sequence). The CDR3 DNA sequence: TGTGCCAGCACCGACTCTTTATCCTACGAGCAGTACTTC. It specifies CASTDSLSYEQYF.

The chain combines TRBV7-2 with TRBJ1-5, with D perhaps TRBD1 (5 bases). Germline lookup yields CDR1 SGHTA and CDR2 FQGNSA. The CDR3 spans 14 residues. Trimming left V 5 bases short and J 5 bases short, with 13 bases between. This CDR3 is CASSQGERYQPQHF. The CDR3 nucleotides are TGTGCCAGCAGCCAAGGGGAAAGGTATCAGCCCCAGCATTTT.

The chain couples TRBV7-2 to TRBJ1-4; TRBD1 is a possible D gene (5 bases). There are 15 residues in the CDR3. Trimming removed 5 bases at V and 7 bases at J, with 17 bases between. Per the germline V gene, CDR1 is SGHTA and CDR2 is FQGNSA. Here the CDR3 reads CASSPEWGVVEKLFF. For the CDR3, the DNA is TGTGCCAGCAGCCCCGAATGGGGGGTAGTTGAAAAACTGTTTTTT. Full variable domain (outside the CDR3, taken from reference TRBV7-2 and TRBJ1-4): GAGVSQSPSNKVTEKGKDVELRCDPISGHTALYWYRQSLGQGLEFLIYFQGNSAPDKSGLPSDRFSAERTGGSVSTLTIQRTQQEDSAVYLCASSPEWGVVEKLFFGSGTQLSVL.

The V call is TRBV7-2, the J call TRBJ2-3; 10 positions match TRBD2. The V gene's germline CDR1 is SGHTA and CDR2 FQGNSA. The J segment lost 7 bases and the V segment lost 5 bases, leaving 15 bases of the junction unmatched. This CDR3 comprises 17 residues. In DNA, the CDR3 is TGTGCCAGCAGCCTTGAGGCTAGCGGGGGCCCGCTCCATACGCAGTATTTT. Its protein is CASSLEASGGPLHTQYF.

This clone turned up a few times. The chain has TRBV9 and TRBJ1-4; perhaps TRBD1 as D (5 bases). V was shortened by 0 bases and J by 3 bases, with 12 bases between the two germline ends. CDR1 SGDLS and CDR2 YYNGEE come from the germline V gene. The CDR3 runs 16 residues. CDR3 region: CASSVGSRGPNEKLFF. In DNA form, the CDR3 reads TGTGCCAGCAGCGTAGGGAGTAGGGGCCCTAATGAAAAACTGTTTTTT.

This chain connects TRBV6-4 to TRBJ2-3; 9 nucleotides agree with TRBD1. The CDR3 totals 14 residues. J was trimmed by 3 bases and V by 3 bases; bases with no gene match: 1. Germline CDR1 and CDR2: MRHNA and SNTAGT. The CDR3 DNA follows: TGTGCCAGCAGTGAGACAGGGGGGACAGATACGCAGTATTTT. Amino acid sequence: CASSETGGTDTQYF.

The rearrangement joins TRBV5-4 to TRBJ2-2; 9 bases match TRBD1. Trimming cost V 2 bases and J 5 bases; bases outside gene matches: 7. This CDR3 contains 16 residues. CDR1 is SGHNT, CDR2 YYREEE, per germline (reference sequence). The CDR3 coding sequence is TGTGCCAGCAGCTTCGGGGGACAGGGCGGAACCGGGGAGCTGTTTTTT. Encoded protein: CASSFGGQGGTGELFF.

The chain employs TRBV6-4 and TRBJ2-3, with 9 bases aligning to TRBD2. The CDR3 covers 16 residues. Germline V CDR1 and CDR2: MRHNA, SNTAGT. J lost 4 bases, V lost 0 bases, and 5 bases had no gene match. The CDR3 nucleotides read TGTGCCAGCAGTGACTCCGCGGGGGGGCCGTCAGATACGCAGTATTTT. It yields the protein CASSDSAGGPSDTQYF.

The V gene is TRBV28, the J gene TRBJ2-1, with 15 bases matching TRBD2. Germline values: CDR1 MDHEN, CDR2 SYDVKM. The CDR3 has 18 amino acids. The V segment lost 7 bases and the J segment 0 bases; nucleotides outside the gene matches: 7. The CDR3 DNA is TGTGCCAGCAAGGGACTAGCGGGAGGATCAAGCTCCTACAATGAGCAGTTCTTC. Residues: CASKGLAGGSSSYNEQFF. Using reference TRBV28 and TRBJ2-1 for the parts outside the CDR3, the full variable domain is DVKVTQSSRYLVKRTGEKVFLECVQDMDHENMFWYRQDPGLGLRLIYFSYDVKMKEKGDIPEGYSVSREKKERFSLILESASTNQTSMYLCASKGLAGGSSSYNEQFFGPGTRLTVL.

The chain combines TRBV7-9 with TRBJ2-2; 9 nucleotides align to TRBD1. The junction had 17 bases not matched to a gene; V was cut back by 10 bases and J by 8 bases. This CDR3 is 16 amino acids long. Germline V gene sequence: CDR1 SEHNR, CDR2 FQNEAQ (reference sequence). CDR3 nucleotide sequence: TGTGCCACCCCACCCCCGGTGACAGGGGGTGTAGGGGAGCTGTTTTTT. Encoded protein: CATPPPVTGGVGELFF.

The J gene is TRBJ2-1, the V gene TRBV6-1, with 9 bases lining up with TRBD2. Per germline, CDR1 MNHNS and CDR2 SASEGT. This CDR3 is 14 amino acids long. V shed 0 bases, J shed 10 bases, and the junction held 4 bases outside the gene matches. Here the CDR3 DNA reads TGTGCCAGCAGTGAAGCGGTAGCGGGAGACGAGCAGTTCTTC. Translated, it gives CASSEAVAGDEQFF.

The J gene is TRBJ1-5, the V gene TRBV30; a weak D match, TRBD1 (6 bases). The CDR3 contains 15 residues. Trimming removed 0 bases from V and 7 bases from J, with 16 bases in between. Germline V CDR1 and CDR2: GTSNPN, SVGIG (reference sequence). In DNA, the CDR3 is TGTGCCTGGAGTGTAGGGGGTCAGGGAGACCAGCCCCAGCATTTT. It codes for CAWSVGGQGDQPQHF.

The chain carries TRBV7-3 and TRBJ2-1, with D possibly being TRBD1 (6 bases). The CDR3 consists of 16 residues. Deletions cut 2 bases from V and 3 bases from J, with 14 bases between. CDR1 and CDR2 (germline): SGHTA, FQGTGA. The CDR3 DNA is TGTGCCAGCAGCTTACAGGGGTCGGTCAGCTACAATGAGCAGTTCTTC. It specifies CASSLQGSVSYNEQFF.

In this sample, this clone turned up a few times. At one boundary the junction diverges from the germline segment, which might be a read error. This chain connects TRBV4-3 to TRBJ1-3, with D perhaps TRBD1 (5 bases). The CDR3 runs 14 residues. The germline V gene has CDR1 LGHNA and CDR2 YSLEER. The CDR3 here is CASSEDRTGNTIYF. The CDR3 DNA sequence: TGCGCCAGCAGCGAAGACAGAACTGGAAACACCATATATTTT.